Shown below are 9 T cell receptor beta chains from a single sample sequenced in a study of cytomegalovirus exposure and HLA in healthy donors. The PCR had 60 Vbeta and 13 Jbeta primers. Data came from immunoSEQ multiplex PCR; TCRdb stores just in-frame clones and leaves some out. The top ten hold around 1.6% of the sample, which has roughly 200,000 clones, 65% to 85% seen once. The sample taken for sequencing was PBMCs. The receptors here all came from a man in his forties or fifties in good health and CMV-seropositive.

The chain recombines TRBV2 with TRBJ2-5; 11 bases fit TRBD1. The germline gives CDR1 SNHLY, CDR2 FYNNEI. The CDR3 extends over 14 amino acids. With 8 bases clipped from V and 5 bases from J, the junction kept 7 bases outside the gene matches. The CDR3 spells CASEEDRGRETQYF. The CDR3 DNA follows: TGTGCCAGCGAAGAGGACAGGGGGCGGGAGACCCAGTACTTC.

The V and J genes are TRBV11-2 and TRBJ2-7, with 7 positions matching TRBD2. Unmatched junction bases numbered 9, after V lost 3 bases and J lost 7 bases. CDR3 length: 14 amino acids. Germline loops: CDR1 SGHAT, CDR2 FQNNGV. The CDR3: CASSFSRGAGEQYF. The CDR3 DNA reads as TGTGCCAGCAGCTTTAGCCGGGGAGCGGGGGAGCAGTACTTC.

The gene calls are TRBV15 and TRBJ2-7; perhaps TRBD1 as D (6 bases). This CDR3 is 15 amino acids long. Germline CDR1 reads LNHNV; CDR2 reads YYDKDF (reference sequence). V was shortened by 0 bases and J by 5 bases, with 14 bases between the two germline ends. The DNA for the CDR3 is TGTGCCACCAGCAGAGAGGGTCCAGGGGTCAACGAGCAGTACTTC. Translating it yields CATSREGPGVNEQYF.

The chain has TRBV29-1 and TRBJ1-2; possible D gene TRBD1, 5 bases. Germline loops: CDR1 SQVTM, CDR2 ANQGSEA. This CDR3 contains 15 residues. V lost 0 bases and J 0 bases, leaving 11 bases between the germline ends. CDR3 DNA sequence: TGCAGCGTTGAAGAGATACAGGAGACTAACTATGGCTACACCTTC. Translated: CSVEEIQETNYGYTF.

The V gene is TRBV5-1, the J gene TRBJ2-1; a possible D gene is TRBD2 (5 bases). The CDR3 runs 11 residues. Germline CDR1 and CDR2: SGHRS and YFSETQ. The germline V and J ends were trimmed by 4 bases and 9 bases, with 8 bases remaining between them. The CDR3 protein is CASSNRGEQFF. The CDR3, as DNA: TGCGCCAGCAGCAATCGGGGTGAGCAGTTCTTC.

J is TRBJ1-1 and V is TRBV9; weak D call: TRBD1 (5 bases). The CDR3 is 15 residues long. With 1 base removed from V and 1 base from J, the gap between germline ends came to 11 bases. Germline CDR1 is SGDLS and CDR2 is YYNGEE. The CDR3, as DNA: TGTGCCAGCAGCGTAAGTTGGGGCACGAACACTGAAGCTTTCTTT. Translating gives CASSVSWGTNTEAFF.

The rearrangement joins TRBV5-1 to TRBJ2-1; possible D gene TRBD2, 5 bases. Germline V lookup: CDR1 SGHRS, CDR2 YFSETQ. This CDR3 region has 15 residues. Trimming shortened V by 0 bases and J by 2 bases, and 9 bases separated the two germline ends. CDR3 loop: CASSLAVGAYNEQFF. CDR3 DNA sequence: TGCGCCAGCAGCTTGGCCGTCGGGGCCTACAATGAGCAGTTCTTC.

The chain joins TRBV5-4 to TRBJ2-7; 10 bases are a match to TRBD1. Germline V CDR1 and CDR2: SGHNT, YYREEE (reference sequence). The CDR3 runs to 16 residues. V was clipped by 4 bases and J by 0 bases; unmatched bases: 7. The CDR3 here is CASSIDRDRGSYEQYF. The CDR3 DNA follows: TGTGCCAGCAGCATTGACCGGGACAGGGGCTCCTACGAGCAGTACTTC.

A single count supports this clone. The rearrangement joins TRBV7-2 to TRBJ2-7; 10 nucleotides agree with TRBD1. The CDR3 runs 15 residues. The germline gives CDR1 SGHTA, CDR2 FQGNSA. Trimming removed 5 bases from V and 0 bases from J; junction bases left unmatched: 4. The chain's CDR3 is CASSGRDRGSYEQYF. The CDR3 DNA is TGTGCCAGCAGCGGCCGGGACAGGGGCTCCTACGAGCAGTACTTC.